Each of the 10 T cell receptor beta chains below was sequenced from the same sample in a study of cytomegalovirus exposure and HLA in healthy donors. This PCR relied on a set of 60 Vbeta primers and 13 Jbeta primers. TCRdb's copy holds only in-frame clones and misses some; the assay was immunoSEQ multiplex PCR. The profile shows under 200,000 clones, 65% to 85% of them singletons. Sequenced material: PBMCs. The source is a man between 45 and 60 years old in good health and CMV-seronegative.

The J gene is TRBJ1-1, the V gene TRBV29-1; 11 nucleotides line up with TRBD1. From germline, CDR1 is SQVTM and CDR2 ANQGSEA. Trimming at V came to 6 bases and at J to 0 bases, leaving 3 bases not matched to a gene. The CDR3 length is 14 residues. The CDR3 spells CSVGTGGLNTEAFF. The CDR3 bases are TGCAGCGTGGGGACAGGGGGATTGAACACTGAAGCTTTCTTT.

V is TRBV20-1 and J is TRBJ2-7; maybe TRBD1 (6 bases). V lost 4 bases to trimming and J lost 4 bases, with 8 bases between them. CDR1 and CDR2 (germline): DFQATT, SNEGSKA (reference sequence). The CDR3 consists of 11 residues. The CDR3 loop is CSAKQGYEQYF. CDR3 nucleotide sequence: TGCAGTGCTAAACAGGGTTACGAGCAGTACTTC.

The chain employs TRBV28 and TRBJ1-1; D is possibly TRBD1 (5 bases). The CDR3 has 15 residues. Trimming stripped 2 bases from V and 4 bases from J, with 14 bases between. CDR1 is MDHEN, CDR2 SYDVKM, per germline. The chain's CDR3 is CASSLLLGGLTEAFF. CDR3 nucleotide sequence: TGTGCCAGCAGTTTACTTTTGGGGGGTCTCACTGAAGCTTTCTTT.

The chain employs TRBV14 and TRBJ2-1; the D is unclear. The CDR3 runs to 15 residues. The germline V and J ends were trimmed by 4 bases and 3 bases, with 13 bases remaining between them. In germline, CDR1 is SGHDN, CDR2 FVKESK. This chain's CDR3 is CASSLNGLRYNEQFF. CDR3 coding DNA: TGTGCCAGCAGCCTAAATGGGCTCCGCTACAATGAGCAGTTCTTC.

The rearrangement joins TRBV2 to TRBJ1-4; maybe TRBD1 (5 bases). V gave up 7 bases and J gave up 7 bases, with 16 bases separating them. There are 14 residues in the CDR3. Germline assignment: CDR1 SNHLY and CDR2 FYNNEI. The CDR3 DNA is TGTGCCAGCAACCTCGGGCAGGGCCGTGAAAAACTGTTTTTT. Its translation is CASNLGQGREKLFF.

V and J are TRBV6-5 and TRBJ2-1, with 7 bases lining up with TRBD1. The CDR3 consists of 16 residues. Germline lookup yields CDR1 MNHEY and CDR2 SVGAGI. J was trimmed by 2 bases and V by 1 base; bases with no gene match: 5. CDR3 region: CASSYWTGDTYNEQFF. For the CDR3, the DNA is TGTGCCAGCAGTTACTGGACAGGAGATACCTACAATGAGCAGTTCTTC.

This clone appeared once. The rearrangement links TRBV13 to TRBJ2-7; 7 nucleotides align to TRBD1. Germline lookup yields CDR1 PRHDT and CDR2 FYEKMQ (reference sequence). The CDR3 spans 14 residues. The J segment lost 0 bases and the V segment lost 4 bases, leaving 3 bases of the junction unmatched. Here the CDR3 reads CASSSGQSSYEQYF. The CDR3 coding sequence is TGTGCCAGCAGCTCGGGACAGAGCTCCTACGAGCAGTACTTC.

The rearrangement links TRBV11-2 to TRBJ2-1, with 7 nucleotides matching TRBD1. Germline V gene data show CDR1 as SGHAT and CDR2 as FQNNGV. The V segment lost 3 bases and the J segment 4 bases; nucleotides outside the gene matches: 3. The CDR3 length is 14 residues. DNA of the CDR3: TGTGCCAGCAGCTTCCGACAGGGATACAATGAGCAGTTCTTC. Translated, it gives CASSFRQGYNEQFF.

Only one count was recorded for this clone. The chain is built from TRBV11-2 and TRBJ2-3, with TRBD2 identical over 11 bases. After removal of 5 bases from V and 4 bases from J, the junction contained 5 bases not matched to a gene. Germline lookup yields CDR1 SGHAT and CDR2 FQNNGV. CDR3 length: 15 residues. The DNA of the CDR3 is TGTGCCAGCAGCCATAGCGGGGGGGTGGCAGATACGCAGTATTTT. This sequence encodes CASSHSGGVADTQYF.

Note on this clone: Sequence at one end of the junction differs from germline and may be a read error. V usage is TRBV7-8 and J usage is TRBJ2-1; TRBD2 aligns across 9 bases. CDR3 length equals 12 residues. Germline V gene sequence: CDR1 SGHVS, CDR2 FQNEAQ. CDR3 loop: CASSSSGGLPIF. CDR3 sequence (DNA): TGTGCCAGCAGCTCAAGCGGGGGGCTCCCGATCTTC.